Listed below are T cell receptor beta chains from one sample, sequenced in a study of early T cells in non-severe SARS-CoV-2 infection. TCRdb recomputed calls from the 5' RACE reads with MiXCR, one row per CDR3 protein. The table has approximately 43,000 distinct CDR3 sequences, around 6.8% seen once. The sequenced material came from whole blood. The source of these receptors is an adult who was a healthcare worker with PCR-confirmed SARS-CoV-2 infection or an uninfected control (not recorded which). Both conserved end residues are part of each CDR3.

cdr3_aa	v_call	j_call
CANEYAGELFF	TRBV12-3/TRBV12-4	TRBJ2-2
CASRLGRGIANYGYTF	TRBV12-3/TRBV12-4	TRBJ1-2
CASSYRKSGVGIEQFF	TRBV6-2/TRBV6-3	TRBJ2-1
CASSTDTGRGGELFF	TRBV12-3/TRBV12-4	TRBJ2-2
CASSYLGGDEKLFF	TRBV6-5	TRBJ1-4
CASSLITGTGELFF	TRBV12-3/TRBV12-4	TRBJ2-2
CASSPRQVGGLRTDTQYF	TRBV7-9	TRBJ2-3
CASSQGPMTGMNYGYTF	TRBV4-1	TRBJ1-2
CASSPTGTGVGSYNEQFF	TRBV7-9	TRBJ2-1
CASSGTGGGPTNTGELFF	TRBV9	TRBJ2-2
CASSLGTENQPQHF	TRBV5-1	TRBJ1-5
CASSSGLAGAPEQYF	TRBV6-5	TRBJ2-7
CASRATGAKNIQYF	TRBV2	TRBJ2-4
CASSEKSNSYNEQFF	TRBV6-1	TRBJ2-1
CASGLGFGELFF	TRBV19	TRBJ2-2
CASSLAPMQGIDSPLHF	TRBV11-2	TRBJ1-6
CASSLARQNTGELFF	TRBV7-6	TRBJ2-2
CASSPRATGGSQPQHF	TRBV11-2	TRBJ1-5
CASSRVGTGGHEQYF	TRBV12-3/TRBV12-4	TRBJ2-7